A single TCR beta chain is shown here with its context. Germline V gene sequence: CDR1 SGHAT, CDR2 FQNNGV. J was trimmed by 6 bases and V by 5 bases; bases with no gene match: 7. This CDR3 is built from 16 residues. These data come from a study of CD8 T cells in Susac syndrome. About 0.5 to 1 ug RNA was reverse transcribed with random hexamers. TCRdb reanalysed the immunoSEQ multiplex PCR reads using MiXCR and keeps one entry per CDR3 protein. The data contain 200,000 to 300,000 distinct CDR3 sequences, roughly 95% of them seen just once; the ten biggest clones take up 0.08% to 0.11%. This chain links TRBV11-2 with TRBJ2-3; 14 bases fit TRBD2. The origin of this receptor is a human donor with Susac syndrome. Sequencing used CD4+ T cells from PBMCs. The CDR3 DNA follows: TGTGCCAGCAGCCTCAGACTAGCGGGAGGGCCGGATACGCAGTATTTT. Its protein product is CASSLRLAGGPDTQYF.